The clone carrying this T cell receptor beta chain was seen more than once but under ten times. Its target is unknown. This specimen belongs to a study of beta chain features in type 1 diabetes. Study observations and caveats: Shortening of TCRB CDR3s, moderate but significant, appeared in all four CD4+ subsets of Type 1 diabetes patients.

As every portion of the isolated RNA was reverse transcribed, the sequencing read expressed TCRB transcripts. Repertoires were generated with immunoSEQ multiplex PCR, while TCRdb's copy carries only in-frame clones and drops some. This repertoire shows about 930,000 clones, roughly 15% found once; its top ten account for 0.023%. V was pared by 4 bases and J by 2 bases, with 12 bases between. The CDR3 sequence is 14 residues long. Germline CDR1 and CDR2: MNHNY and SVGAGI (reference sequence). Source material: naive CD4+ T cells from blood. This TCR was recovered from a woman aged 18 to 35 in good health. The chain uses TRBV6-6 and TRBJ2-7, with TRBD1 as a possible D gene (6 bases). Here the CDR3 reads CASSSPGHTYEQYF. The CDR3 nucleotides are TGTGCCAGCAGTTCCCCGGGACACACCTACGAGCAGTACTTC.